Below, 21 T cell receptor beta chains from the same sample are listed, as sequenced in a study of OX40 agonist ivuxolimab in advanced cancers. Assay: immunoSEQ multiplex PCR; the TCRdb copy retains only in-frame clones and omits some. Among 30,000 to 45,000 clones listed, almost 85% were seen once. Source: CD4+ or CD8+ T cells sorted from blood, taken in a trial of the OX40 agonist ivuxolimab. The receptors here all came from an adult with an advanced solid tumor such as melanoma, head and neck, liver or kidney cancer.

The chain links TRBV28 to TRBJ1-2; the D gene is possibly TRBD1 (6 bases). The CDR3 extends over 12 amino acids. V was cut by 11 bases and J by 4 bases, with 14 bases left in between. CDR1 MDHEN and CDR2 SYDVKM come from the germline V gene. CDR3 in DNA: TGTGCCGGATACAGGGATAGCTATGGCTACACCTTC. Its translation: CAGYRDSYGYTF.

The chain couples TRBV19 to TRBJ1-3, with D uncertain. Trimming removed 4 bases at V and 2 bases at J, with 6 bases between. This CDR3 region has 13 residues. Germline V CDR1 and CDR2: LNHDA, SQIVND (reference sequence). The CDR3 region has the DNA TGTGCCAGTAGTAACCAGGCTGGAAACACCATATATTTT. Amino acids: CASSNQAGNTIYF.

CDR3 nucleotide sequence: TGCGCCAGCAGCGGAGCCGGGACGGCTAGGAACACTGAAGCTTTCTTT. The encoded protein is CASSGAGTARNTEAFF. The chain links TRBV5-1 to TRBJ1-1; weak D call: TRBD1 (5 bases). CDR3 length: 16 amino acids. Germline V gene lookup returns CDR1 SGHRS and CDR2 YFSETQ. The germline V and J ends were trimmed by 4 bases and 1 base, with 17 bases remaining between them.

The DNA of the CDR3 is TGTGCCAGTAGTATATCAGGGTACGTGTTGGAGCAGTACTTC. This sequence encodes CASSISGYVLEQYF. This chain connects TRBV19 to TRBJ2-7; TRBD1 might be the D (5 bases). This CDR3 spans 14 amino acids. Germline CDR1 reads LNHDA; CDR2 reads SQIVND (reference sequence). Trimming removed 2 bases from V and 7 bases from J, with 15 bases in between.

This clone was observed a few times. The chain joins TRBV7-3 to TRBJ2-1; TRBD2 matches 12 bases. The CDR3 has 18 amino acids. Per germline, CDR1 SGHTA and CDR2 FQGTGA. V shed 3 bases and J 7 bases; nucleotides not matched to a gene: 13. The CDR3 sequence is CASSFLTQTSGGLNEQFF. CDR3 bases: TGTGCCAGCAGCTTCCTAACCCAGACTAGCGGGGGACTAAATGAGCAGTTCTTC.

The chain joins TRBV27 to TRBJ2-7, with TRBD2 matching over 9 bases. CDR1 is MNHEY, CDR2 SMNVEV, per germline (reference sequence). With 6 bases clipped from V and 0 bases from J, the junction kept 9 bases outside the gene matches. This CDR3 has 16 residues. The CDR3 DNA is TGTGCCAGCAGCCGTGGGGGCGGGGGGGCCTCCTACGAGCAGTACTTC. This sequence encodes CASSRGGGGASYEQYF.

The chain carries TRBV10-3 and TRBJ1-4; D is uncertain. The germline V gene has CDR1 ENHRY and CDR2 SYGVKD. Deletions cut 6 bases from V and 0 bases from J, with 5 bases between. The CDR3 runs to 13 residues. Here the CDR3 DNA reads TGTGCCATCAGGCGCTCAACTAATGAAAAACTGTTTTTT. Translating gives CAIRRSTNEKLFF.

With respect to this clone: An end of the junction differs from the germline gene, which may be a read error. J is TRBJ1-4 and V is TRBV15; D gene unclear. Germline assignment: CDR1 LNHNV and CDR2 YYDKDF (reference sequence). CDR3 length equals 15 residues. Here the CDR3 reads CATSRDKGTNEKLFF. For the CDR3, the DNA is TGTGCCACCAGCCGAGACAAGGGAACTAATGAAAAACTGTTTTTT.

This clone turned up a few times. The gene calls are TRBV19 and TRBJ2-5, with unresolved D. Trimming shortened V by 2 bases and J by 1 base, and 8 bases separated the two germline ends. Germline V gene sequence: CDR1 LNHDA, CDR2 SQIVND (reference sequence). The CDR3 has 14 amino acids. This chain's CDR3 is CASSISPSQETQYF. CDR3 DNA: TGTGCCAGTAGTATATCTCCAAGCCAAGAGACCCAGTACTTC.

The chain links TRBV30 to TRBJ1-3; D not certain. CDR3 size: 15 residues. Deletions cut 0 bases from V and 0 bases from J, with 9 bases between. The germline gives CDR1 GTSNPN, CDR2 SVGIG (reference sequence). The CDR3 sequence: CAWSVGVRSGNTIYF. DNA for the CDR3: TGTGCCTGGAGTGTAGGTGTACGCTCTGGAAACACCATATATTTT.

The CDR3 DNA is TGTGCCAGCAGTTACGGAATAGCGGGGGTGAACACTGAAGCTTTCTTT. It is translated as CASSYGIAGVNTEAFF. The chain is built from TRBV6-5 and TRBJ1-1; D possibly corresponds to TRBD1 (5 bases). The V end lost 2 bases, the J end lost 0 bases, and 13 bases lay between the germline ends. CDR3 length equals 16 residues. Germline values: CDR1 MNHEY, CDR2 SVGAGI.

The CDR3 nucleotides read TGTGCCATCAGTGATACAGCTCGAGGGAATGGCTACACCTTC. Residues: CAISDTARGNGYTF. This chain uses TRBV10-3 with TRBJ1-2; D unresolved. Germline values: CDR1 ENHRY, CDR2 SYGVKD. This CDR3 is 14 amino acids long. The ends were cut back, 3 bases at V and 6 bases at J, with 14 bases in the middle.

The J gene is TRBJ2-3, the V gene TRBV4-1; either TRBD1 or TRBD2 may fit D (5 bases each). The CDR3 spans 12 residues. Germline V lookup: CDR1 MGHRA, CDR2 YSYEKL. The V end was cut by 2 bases, the J end by 10 bases, with 10 bases between. CDR3 sequence: CASSQILGAQYF. The CDR3 DNA is TGCGCCAGCAGCCAAATACTAGGGGCGCAGTATTTT.

This clone was found once. The chain joins TRBV19 to TRBJ2-5, with a possible D match to TRBD1 (6 bases). This CDR3 contains 14 residues. Trimming pared 3 bases from V and 4 bases from J, leaving 12 bases between. Germline CDR1 reads LNHDA; CDR2 reads SQIVND (reference sequence). CDR3 sequence reads: CASSITGLLETQYF. In DNA form, the CDR3 reads TGTGCCAGTAGTATCACAGGGCTCTTAGAGACCCAGTACTTC.

V and J are TRBV7-2 and TRBJ2-7; 7 bases agree with TRBD2. Trimming at V came to 6 bases and at J to 0 bases, leaving 8 bases not matched to a gene. Looked up from germline, CDR1 is SGHTA and CDR2 is FQGNSA. This CDR3 contains 15 residues. The CDR3 DNA reads TGTGCCAGCAGACGCTCGCGGGGGAGCTCCTACGAGCAGTACTTC. This sequence encodes CASRRSRGSSYEQYF.

The V gene is TRBV4-1, the J gene TRBJ1-4; D call uncertain. The CDR3 contains 12 residues. V lost 7 bases, J lost 4 bases, and 7 bases lay in between. In germline, CDR1 is MGHRA, CDR2 YSYEKL. The CDR3, as DNA: TGCGCCAGCAACTCGCATAATGAAAAACTGTTTTTT. This codes for CASNSHNEKLFF.

This sequence joins TRBV7-2 and TRBJ2-2; 10 bases agree with TRBD1. V was pared by 9 bases and J by 1 base, with 5 bases of the junction left unmatched. The CDR3 sequence is 15 residues long. Germline loops: CDR1 SGHTA, CDR2 FQGNSA. The CDR3 sequence is CARTGGARNTGELFF. For the CDR3, the DNA is TGTGCCAGGACAGGGGGCGCTAGGAACACCGGGGAGCTGTTTTTT.

The chain's CDR3 is CASTRDTNTDTQYF. The DNA of the CDR3 is TGCGCCAGCACTCGGGACACAAACACAGATACGCAGTATTTT. The gene calls are TRBV4-1 and TRBJ2-3; D perhaps matches TRBD1 (6 bases). The germline V and J ends were trimmed by 7 bases and 2 bases, with 13 bases remaining between them. Germline V gene sequence: CDR1 MGHRA, CDR2 YSYEKL. The CDR3 contains 14 residues.

This sequence joins TRBV28 and TRBJ1-2; D might be TRBD1 (6 bases). The CDR3 extends over 17 amino acids. Germline CDR1 and CDR2: MDHEN and SYDVKM. The V gene lost 4 bases and the J gene lost 4 bases, with 22 bases spanning the gap. This CDR3 reads CASSSLRTARRGYGYTF. In nucleotides, the CDR3 is TGTGCCAGCAGTTCACTCCGGACAGCTCGGCGAGGCTATGGCTACACCTTC.

This chain joins TRBV30 and TRBJ1-3; D uncertain. The V end lost 5 bases, the J end lost 0 bases, and 8 bases lay between the germline ends. This CDR3 contains 13 residues. The germline V gene encodes CDR1 GTSNPN and CDR2 SVGIG (reference sequence). The CDR3 loop reads CAWDADSGNTIYF. DNA of the CDR3: TGTGCCTGGGATGCGGACTCTGGAAACACCATATATTTT.

The chain joins TRBV12-5 to TRBJ2-1; D unresolved. The CDR3 consists of 15 residues. The ends were cut back, 6 bases at V and 7 bases at J, with 19 bases in the middle. CDR1 LGHNT and CDR2 FRNRAP come from the germline V gene. CDR3 nucleotide sequence: TGTGCTAGTGGAACCACTGGAAGGGTGAGGAATGAGCAGTTCTTC. Its protein is CASGTTGRVRNEQFF.